Listed below are T cell receptor beta chains from one sample, sequenced in a study of post-analysis software for immune sequencing data. In TCRdb, the PCR reads were re-called with MiXCR into one record per CDR3 protein. The top ten hold 7.5% to 8.5% of the sample, which has 350,000 to 450,000 distinct CDR3 sequences, 39% seen once. The sequencing sample was made of blood. Receptors originate from a girl aged 2-9 years with multiple sclerosis. Each CDR3 is given without its conserved first and last residue. Fields, in order: CDR3 protein, J gene, D gene, V gene. A D gene is named only where the DNA matches it firmly.

CDR3: ASSLGLGGQY
J: TRBJ2-3
D: NA
V: TRBV7-8

CDR3: ASSWGQNQPQH
J: TRBJ1-5
D: NA
V: TRBV6-2/TRBV6-3

CDR3: ASSPQGTGVGGYT
J: TRBJ1-2
D: TRBD1
V: TRBV6-5

CDR3: ASSTRDSQETQY
J: TRBJ2-5
D: TRBD1
V: TRBV6-2/TRBV6-3

CDR3: ASVVSTLLYGYT
J: TRBJ1-2
D: NA
V: TRBV7-9

CDR3: ASMPAGETQY
J: TRBJ2-5
D: NA
V: TRBV12-3/TRBV12-4

CDR3: ASSELGGQGSYEQY
J: TRBJ2-7
D: TRBD1
V: TRBV25-1

CDR3: ATQRESQETQY
J: TRBJ2-5
D: NA
V: TRBV2

CDR3: ASSLASWSSYEQY
J: TRBJ2-7
D: NA
V: TRBV7-2

CDR3: ASSFRTGLNNSPLH
J: TRBJ1-6
D: TRBD1
V: TRBV5-1

CDR3: AISEAGAVQETQY
J: TRBJ2-5
D: TRBD2
V: TRBV10-3

CDR3: ASSEARGRDEQY
J: TRBJ2-7
D: TRBD2
V: TRBV2

CDR3: SVVPSGAPHNEQF
J: TRBJ2-1
D: NA
V: TRBV29-1

CDR3: ASSLPPDTQY
J: TRBJ2-3
D: NA
V: TRBV12-3/TRBV12-4

CDR3: ASSEHHGTDTQY
J: TRBJ2-3
D: NA
V: TRBV9

CDR3: SARARPPGQSTDTQY
J: TRBJ2-3
D: NA
V: TRBV20-1

CDR3: SAPRTGRWYNEQF
J: TRBJ2-1
D: NA
V: TRBV20-1

CDR3: ASSLAEAGYGYT
J: TRBJ1-2
D: NA
V: TRBV27

CDR3: ASSLIGWRKQTIQETQY
J: TRBJ2-5
D: NA
V: TRBV7-8

CDR3: ASSLNGQGDWRNYGYT
J: TRBJ1-2
D: TRBD1
V: TRBV5-1

CDR3: SASLAGGYNEQF
J: TRBJ2-1
D: TRBD2
V: TRBV20-1

CDR3: ASSSLAGVGGGF
J: TRBJ2-1
D: TRBD2
V: TRBV7-2

CDR3: ASSSGTSNEQF
J: TRBJ2-1
D: TRBD2
V: TRBV5-1

CDR3: ASSQDLGEGPNEQF
J: TRBJ2-1
D: TRBD2
V: TRBV14

CDR3: ASSLNRDRDSGGYT
J: TRBJ1-2
D: TRBD1
V: TRBV11-2

CDR3: ASGAGPYEQY
J: TRBJ2-7
D: NA
V: TRBV10-1

CDR3: ASSLSGGGQPQH
J: TRBJ1-5
D: NA
V: TRBV27

CDR3: ASSEWAGNNEKPF
J: TRBJ1-4
D: NA
V: TRBV6-4

CDR3: STSSGGYYEQY
J: NA
D: TRBD1
V: TRBV20-1

CDR3: ASSLTGGYETQY
J: TRBJ2-5
D: NA
V: TRBV28

CDR3: ASIPSTGALSSGANVLT
J: TRBJ2-6
D: TRBD1
V: TRBV12-3/TRBV12-4

CDR3: ASSFRGSYEKLF
J: TRBJ1-4
D: TRBD1
V: TRBV28

CDR3: ASSVGTGGAGANVRT
J: TRBJ2-6
D: TRBD1
V: TRBV9

CDR3: SARVWTGKNTGELF
J: TRBJ2-2
D: TRBD1
V: TRBV20-1

CDR3: ASSLGGQFYGYT
J: TRBJ1-2
D: NA
V: TRBV5-1

CDR3: ASSYITGGEKLF
J: TRBJ1-4
D: NA
V: TRBV6-6

CDR3: AWSRESSYNEQF
J: TRBJ2-1
D: NA
V: TRBV30

CDR3: ASSYRTGQATQPQH
J: TRBJ1-5
D: TRBD1
V: TRBV6-7

CDR3: ASSLWRTPTTNEKLF
J: TRBJ1-4
D: NA
V: TRBV5-6

CDR3: ASSHGGDQPQH
J: TRBJ1-5
D: NA
V: TRBV10-2

CDR3: ASSLVPDGHEQY
J: NA
D: NA
V: TRBV7-2

CDR3: ASTRQGDEKLF
J: TRBJ1-4
D: TRBD1
V: TRBV3-1

CDR3: ASSLAPGVSDTQY
J: TRBJ2-3
D: NA
V: TRBV7-3

CDR3: ASSPGLLYEQY
J: TRBJ2-7
D: NA
V: TRBV27

CDR3: SARDPRPAYGYT
J: TRBJ1-2
D: NA
V: TRBV20-1

CDR3: SVGTRVDTQY
J: TRBJ2-3
D: NA
V: TRBV29-1

CDR3: ASSLRGGAAAGELF
J: TRBJ2-2
D: NA
V: TRBV12-3/TRBV12-4

CDR3: ASSLARLAGAFASYNEQF
J: TRBJ2-1
D: TRBD2
V: TRBV5-1

CDR3: ASSLFAGQTNEKLF
J: TRBJ1-4
D: NA
V: TRBV7-3

CDR3: ASSPQISGNTIY
J: TRBJ1-3
D: NA
V: TRBV3-1

CDR3: SARRGQGHNKQF
J: TRBJ2-1
D: TRBD1
V: TRBV20-1

CDR3: ASSLVVGTDTQY
J: TRBJ2-3
D: NA
V: TRBV28

CDR3: AIQGSGETQY
J: NA
D: NA
V: TRBV10-3

CDR3: ASMTPGTGEYNEQF
J: TRBJ2-1
D: TRBD1
V: TRBV5-1